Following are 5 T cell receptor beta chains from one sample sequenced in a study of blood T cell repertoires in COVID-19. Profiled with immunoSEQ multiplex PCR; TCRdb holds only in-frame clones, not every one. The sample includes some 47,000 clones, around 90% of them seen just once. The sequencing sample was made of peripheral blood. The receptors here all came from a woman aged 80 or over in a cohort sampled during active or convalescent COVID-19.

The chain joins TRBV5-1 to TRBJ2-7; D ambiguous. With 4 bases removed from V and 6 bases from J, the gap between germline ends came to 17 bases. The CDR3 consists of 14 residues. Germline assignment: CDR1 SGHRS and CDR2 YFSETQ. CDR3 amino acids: CASSMRTPPSEQYF. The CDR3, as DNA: TGCGCCAGCAGCATGCGTACGCCTCCTTCCGAGCAGTACTTC.

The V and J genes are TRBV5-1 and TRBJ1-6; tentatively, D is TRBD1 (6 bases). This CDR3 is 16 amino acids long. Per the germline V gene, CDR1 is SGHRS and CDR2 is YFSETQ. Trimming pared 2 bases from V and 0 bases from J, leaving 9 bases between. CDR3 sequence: CASSLQGSSYNSPLHF. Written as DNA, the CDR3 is TGCGCCAGCAGCTTACAGGGCAGCTCCTATAATTCACCCCTCCACTTT.

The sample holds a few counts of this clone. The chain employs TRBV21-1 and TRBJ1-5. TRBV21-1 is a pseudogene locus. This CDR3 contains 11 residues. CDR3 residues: CVGESAQPQHF. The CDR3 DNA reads TGTGTTGGGGAGAGTGCTCAGCCCCAGCATTTT.

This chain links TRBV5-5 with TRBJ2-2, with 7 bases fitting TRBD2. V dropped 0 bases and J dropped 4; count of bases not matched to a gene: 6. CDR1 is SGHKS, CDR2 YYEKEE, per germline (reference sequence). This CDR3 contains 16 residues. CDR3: CASSLGSGGITGELFF. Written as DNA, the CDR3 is TGTGCCAGCAGCTTGGGGTCGGGAGGAATCACCGGGGAGCTGTTTTTT.

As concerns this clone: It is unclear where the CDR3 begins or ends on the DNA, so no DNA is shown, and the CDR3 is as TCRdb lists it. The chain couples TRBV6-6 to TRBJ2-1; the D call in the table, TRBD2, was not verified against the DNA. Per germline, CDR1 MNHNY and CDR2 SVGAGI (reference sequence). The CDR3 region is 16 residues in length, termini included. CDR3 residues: CASSYSVAGGTYRRFF.